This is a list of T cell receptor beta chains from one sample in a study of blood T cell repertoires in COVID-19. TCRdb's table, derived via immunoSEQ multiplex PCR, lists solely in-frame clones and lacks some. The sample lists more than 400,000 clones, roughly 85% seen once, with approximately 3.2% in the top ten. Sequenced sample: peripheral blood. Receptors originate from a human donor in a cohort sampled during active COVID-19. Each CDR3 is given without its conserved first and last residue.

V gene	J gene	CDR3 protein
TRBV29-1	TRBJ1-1	SADGQNTEAF
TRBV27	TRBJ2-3	ASSLERHVTQY
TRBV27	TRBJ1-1	ASSQGQVYTEAF
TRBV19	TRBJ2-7	ASSSGLAAYEQY
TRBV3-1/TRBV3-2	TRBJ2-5	ASTETFEDQETQY
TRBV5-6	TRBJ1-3	ASSSLEWGNTIY
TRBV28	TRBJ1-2	ASGGANYGYT
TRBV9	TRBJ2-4	ASSAGQGLAKNIQY
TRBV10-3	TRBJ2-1	AISLGQGAHNEQF
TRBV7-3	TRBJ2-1	ASSDPAGGPPYNEQF
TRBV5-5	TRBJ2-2	ASSRRQGSGELF
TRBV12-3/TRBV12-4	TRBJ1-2	ASSLTSNYGYT
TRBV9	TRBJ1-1	ASSVGSGVNTEAF
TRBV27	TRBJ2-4	ASSPRDRDIQY
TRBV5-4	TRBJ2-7	ASQLGPGAAYEQY
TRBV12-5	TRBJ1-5	ASGSRDRGQYGNQPQH
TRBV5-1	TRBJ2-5	ASSFRRLGETQY
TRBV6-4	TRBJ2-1	ASTRGLGGRERYNEQF
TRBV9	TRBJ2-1	ASSVRLAASSEQF
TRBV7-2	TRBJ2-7	ASSSLLRNYEQY
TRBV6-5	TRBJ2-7	AGGSVTYEQY
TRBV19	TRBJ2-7	ASSPGVLYEQY
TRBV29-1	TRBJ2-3	SAQTGGADTQY
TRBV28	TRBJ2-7	ASCQGRSYEQY
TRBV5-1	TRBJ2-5	ASSPTSGQETQY
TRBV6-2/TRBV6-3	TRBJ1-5	ASSYSMRGLGNQPQH
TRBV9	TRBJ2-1	ASSVDRGSRNEQF
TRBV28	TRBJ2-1	ASSPIAGVTSYNEQF
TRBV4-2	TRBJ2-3	ASSFEWTSGRWY
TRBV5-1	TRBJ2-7	ASSLTRGTGDKGEQY
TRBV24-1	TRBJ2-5	ATSDFRDSQETQY